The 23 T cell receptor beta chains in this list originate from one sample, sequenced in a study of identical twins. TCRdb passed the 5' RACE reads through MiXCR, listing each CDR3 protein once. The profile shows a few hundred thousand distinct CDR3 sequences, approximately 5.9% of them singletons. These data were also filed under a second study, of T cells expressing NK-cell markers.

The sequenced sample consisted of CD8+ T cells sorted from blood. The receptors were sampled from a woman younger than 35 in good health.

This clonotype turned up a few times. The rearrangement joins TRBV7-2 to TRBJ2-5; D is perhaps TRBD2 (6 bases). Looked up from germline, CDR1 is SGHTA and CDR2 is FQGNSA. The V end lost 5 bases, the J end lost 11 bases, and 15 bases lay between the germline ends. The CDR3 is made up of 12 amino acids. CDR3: CASSAPLAPQYF. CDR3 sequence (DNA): TGTGCCAGCAGCGCTCCGCTAGCGCCGCAGTACTTC. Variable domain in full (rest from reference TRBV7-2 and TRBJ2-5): GAGVSQSPSNKVTEKGKDVELRCDPISGHTALYWYRQSLGQGLEFLIYFQGNSAPDKSGLPSDRFSAERTGGSVSTLTIQRTQQEDSAVYLCASSAPLAPQYFGPGTRLLVL.

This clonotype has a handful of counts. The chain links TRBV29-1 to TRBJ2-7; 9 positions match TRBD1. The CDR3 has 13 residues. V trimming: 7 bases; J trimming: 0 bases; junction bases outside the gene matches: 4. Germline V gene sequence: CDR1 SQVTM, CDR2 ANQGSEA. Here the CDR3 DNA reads TGCAGCGGGGGACAGGGTGACTCCTACGAGCAGTACTTC. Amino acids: CSGGQGDSYEQYF.

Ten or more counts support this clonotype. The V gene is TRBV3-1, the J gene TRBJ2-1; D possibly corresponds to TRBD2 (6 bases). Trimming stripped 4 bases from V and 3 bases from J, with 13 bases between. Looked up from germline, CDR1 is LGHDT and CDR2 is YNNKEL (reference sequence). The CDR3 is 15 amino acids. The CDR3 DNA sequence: TGTGCCAGCAGCCCCCGGGGTAGCGGCTACAATGAGCAGTTCTTC. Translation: CASSPRGSGYNEQFF.

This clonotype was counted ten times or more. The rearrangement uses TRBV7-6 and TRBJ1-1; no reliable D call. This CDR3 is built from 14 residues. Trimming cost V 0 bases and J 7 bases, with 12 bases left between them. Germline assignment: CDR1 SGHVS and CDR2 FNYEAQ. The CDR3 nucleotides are TGTGCCAGCAGCTTAGCTAACGGGCCGGGTGAAGCTTTCTTT. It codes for CASSLANGPGEAFF.

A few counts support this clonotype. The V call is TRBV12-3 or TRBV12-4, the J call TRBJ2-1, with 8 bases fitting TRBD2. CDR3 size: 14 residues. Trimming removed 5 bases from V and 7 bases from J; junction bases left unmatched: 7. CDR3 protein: CASSRNSGDNEQFF. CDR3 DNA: TGTGCCAGCAGTCGGAATAGCGGGGATAATGAGCAGTTCTTC.

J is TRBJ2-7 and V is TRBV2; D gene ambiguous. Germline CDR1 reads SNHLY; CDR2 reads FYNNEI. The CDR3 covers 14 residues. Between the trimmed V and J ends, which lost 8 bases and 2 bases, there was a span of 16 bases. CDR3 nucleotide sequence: TGTGCCAGCCTGGTCACCTCCCAAGCCTACGAGCAGTACTTC. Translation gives CASLVTSQAYEQYF.

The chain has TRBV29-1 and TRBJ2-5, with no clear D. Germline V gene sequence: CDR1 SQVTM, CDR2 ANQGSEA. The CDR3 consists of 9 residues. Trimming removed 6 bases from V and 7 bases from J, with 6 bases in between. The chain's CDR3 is CSVPRTQYF. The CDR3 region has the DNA TGCAGCGTGCCAAGGACCCAGTACTTC.

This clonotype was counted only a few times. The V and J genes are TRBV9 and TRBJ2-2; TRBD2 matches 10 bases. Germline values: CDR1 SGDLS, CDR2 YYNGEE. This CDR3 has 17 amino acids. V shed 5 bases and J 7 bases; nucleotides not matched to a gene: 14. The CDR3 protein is CASSPSGRRRVGGELFF. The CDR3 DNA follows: TGTGCCAGCAGTCCTAGCGGGAGAAGAAGAGTCGGCGGGGAGCTGTTTTTT.

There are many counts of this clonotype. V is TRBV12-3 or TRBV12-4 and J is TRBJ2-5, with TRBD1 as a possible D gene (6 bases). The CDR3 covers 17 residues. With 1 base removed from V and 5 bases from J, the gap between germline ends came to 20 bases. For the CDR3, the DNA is TGTGCCAGCAGTTTAGGGGTGGGGGCTACGACGGTGGAGACCCAGTACTTC. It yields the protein CASSLGVGATTVETQYF.

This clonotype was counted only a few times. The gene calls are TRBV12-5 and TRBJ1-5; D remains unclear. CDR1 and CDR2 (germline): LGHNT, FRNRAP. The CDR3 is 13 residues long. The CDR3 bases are TGTGCCGCCACGGAAAATAGCAATCAGCCCCAGCATTTT. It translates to CAATENSNQPQHF.

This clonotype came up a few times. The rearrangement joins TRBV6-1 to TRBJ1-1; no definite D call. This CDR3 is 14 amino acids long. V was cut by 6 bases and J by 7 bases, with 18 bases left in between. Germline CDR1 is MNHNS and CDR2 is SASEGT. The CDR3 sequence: CASSTQPTPFEAFF. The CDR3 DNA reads TGTGCCAGCAGCACACAGCCTACCCCCTTTGAAGCTTTCTTT.

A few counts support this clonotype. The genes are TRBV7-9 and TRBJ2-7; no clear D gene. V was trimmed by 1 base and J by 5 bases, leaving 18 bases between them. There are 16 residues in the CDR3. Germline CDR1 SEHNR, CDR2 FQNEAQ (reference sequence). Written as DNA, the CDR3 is TGTGCCAGCAGCTTAGGGGTTACGGCTGTTCATCACGAGCAGTACTTC. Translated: CASSLGVTAVHHEQYF.

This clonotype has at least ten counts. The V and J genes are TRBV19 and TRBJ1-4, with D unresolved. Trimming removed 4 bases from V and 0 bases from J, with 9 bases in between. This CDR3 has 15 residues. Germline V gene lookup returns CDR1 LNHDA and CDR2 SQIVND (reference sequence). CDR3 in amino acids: CASSKGIATNEKLFF. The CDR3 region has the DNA TGTGCCAGTAGTAAAGGGATAGCAACTAATGAAAAACTGTTTTTT.

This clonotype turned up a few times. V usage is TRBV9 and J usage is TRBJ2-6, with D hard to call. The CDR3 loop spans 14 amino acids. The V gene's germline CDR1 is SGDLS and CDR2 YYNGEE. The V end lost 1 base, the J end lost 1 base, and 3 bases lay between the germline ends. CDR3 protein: CASSVISGANVLTF. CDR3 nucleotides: TGTGCCAGCAGCGTAATTTCTGGGGCCAACGTCCTGACTTTC.

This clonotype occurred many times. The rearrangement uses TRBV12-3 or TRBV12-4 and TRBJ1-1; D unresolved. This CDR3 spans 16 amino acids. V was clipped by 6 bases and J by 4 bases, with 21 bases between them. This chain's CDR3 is CASRADLGFSLTEAFF. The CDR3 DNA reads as TGTGCCAGCAGAGCGGACCTCGGGTTCAGCCTCACTGAAGCTTTCTTT.

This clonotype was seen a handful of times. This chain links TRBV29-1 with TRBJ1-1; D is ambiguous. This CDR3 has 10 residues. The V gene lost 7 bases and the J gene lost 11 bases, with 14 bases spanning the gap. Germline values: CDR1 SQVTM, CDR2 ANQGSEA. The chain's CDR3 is CSAWAAGAFF. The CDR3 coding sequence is TGCAGCGCTTGGGCGGCCGGGGCTTTCTTT.

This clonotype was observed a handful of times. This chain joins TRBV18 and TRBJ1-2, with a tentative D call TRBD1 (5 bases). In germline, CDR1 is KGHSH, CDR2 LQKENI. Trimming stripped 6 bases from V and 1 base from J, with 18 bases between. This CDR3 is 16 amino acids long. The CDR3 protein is CASSSGRLFINYGYTF. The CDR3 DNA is TGTGCCAGCTCGTCGGGACGGCTCTTTATTAACTATGGCTACACCTTC.

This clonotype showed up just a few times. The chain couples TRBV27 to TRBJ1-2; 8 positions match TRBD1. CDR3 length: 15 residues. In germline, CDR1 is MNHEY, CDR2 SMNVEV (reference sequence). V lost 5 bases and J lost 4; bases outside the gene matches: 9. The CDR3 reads CASSPGQGGGYGYTF. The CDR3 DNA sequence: TGTGCCAGCAGTCCCGGACAGGGAGGCGGCTATGGCTACACCTTC.

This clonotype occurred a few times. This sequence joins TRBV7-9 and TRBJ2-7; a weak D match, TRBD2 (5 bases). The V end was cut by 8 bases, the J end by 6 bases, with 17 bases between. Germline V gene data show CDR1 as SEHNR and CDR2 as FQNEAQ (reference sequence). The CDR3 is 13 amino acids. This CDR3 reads CASGWGVFAEQYF. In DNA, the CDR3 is TGTGCCAGCGGTTGGGGAGTTTTTGCCGAGCAGTACTTC.

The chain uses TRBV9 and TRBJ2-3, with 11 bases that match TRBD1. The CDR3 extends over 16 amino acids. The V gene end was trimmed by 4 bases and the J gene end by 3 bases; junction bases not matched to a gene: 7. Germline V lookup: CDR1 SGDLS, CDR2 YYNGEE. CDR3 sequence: CASSPRTGGRTDTQYF. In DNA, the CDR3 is TGTGCCAGCAGCCCGCGGACAGGGGGCAGGACAGATACGCAGTATTTT.

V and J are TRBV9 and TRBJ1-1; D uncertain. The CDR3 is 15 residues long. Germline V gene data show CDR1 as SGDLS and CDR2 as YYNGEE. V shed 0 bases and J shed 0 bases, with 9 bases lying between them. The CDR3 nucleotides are TGTGCCAGCAGCGTAGGACGGAACTTGAACACTGAAGCTTTCTTT. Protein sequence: CASSVGRNLNTEAFF.

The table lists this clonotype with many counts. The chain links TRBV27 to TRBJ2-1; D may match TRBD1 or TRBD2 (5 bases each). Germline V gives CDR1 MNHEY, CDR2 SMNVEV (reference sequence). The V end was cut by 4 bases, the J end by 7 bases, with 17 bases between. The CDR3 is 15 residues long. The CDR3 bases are TGTGCCAGCAGTTCGGTAGGGACCTTGAGGAATGAGCAGTTCTTC. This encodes CASSSVGTLRNEQFF.

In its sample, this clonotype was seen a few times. CDR3 loop: CASSLETGELFF. DNA of the CDR3: TGTGCCAGCAGCCTGGAGACCGGGGAGCTGTTTTTT. The genes are TRBV7-3 and TRBJ2-2; D not certain. CDR3 size: 12 residues. CDR1 is SGHTA, CDR2 FQGTGA, per germline. Trimming removed 5 bases at V and 5 bases at J, with 6 bases between. Full variable domain (rest looked up from reference TRBV7-3 and TRBJ2-2): GAGVSQTPSNKVTEKGKYVELRCDPISGHTALYWYRQSLGQGPEFLIYFQGTGAADDSGLPNDRFFAVRPEGSVSTLKIQRTERGDSAVYLCASSLETGELFFGEGSRLTVL.